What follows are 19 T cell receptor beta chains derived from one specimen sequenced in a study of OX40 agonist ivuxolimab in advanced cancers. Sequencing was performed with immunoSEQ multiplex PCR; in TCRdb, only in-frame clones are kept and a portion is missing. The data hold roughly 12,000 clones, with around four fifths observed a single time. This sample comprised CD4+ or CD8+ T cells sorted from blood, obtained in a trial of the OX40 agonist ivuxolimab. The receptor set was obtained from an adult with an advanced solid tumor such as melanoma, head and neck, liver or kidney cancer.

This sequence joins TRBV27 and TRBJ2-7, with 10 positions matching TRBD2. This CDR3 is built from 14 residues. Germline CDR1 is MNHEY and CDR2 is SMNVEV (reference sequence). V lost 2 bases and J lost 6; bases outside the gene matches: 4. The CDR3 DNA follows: TGTGCCAGCAGTTTACTAGCGGGAGAACCCGAGCAGTACTTC. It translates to CASSLLAGEPEQYF.

CDR3 in amino acids: CASSLYFTQGADYGYTF. The CDR3 region has the DNA TGTGCCAGCAGTTTATATTTTACGCAGGGGGCAGACTATGGCTACACCTTC. The rearrangement joins TRBV27 to TRBJ1-2, with 8 bases that match TRBD1. The CDR3 is 17 residues long. Trimming cost V 1 base and J 3 bases; bases outside gene matches: 10. The V gene's germline CDR1 is MNHEY and CDR2 SMNVEV (reference sequence).

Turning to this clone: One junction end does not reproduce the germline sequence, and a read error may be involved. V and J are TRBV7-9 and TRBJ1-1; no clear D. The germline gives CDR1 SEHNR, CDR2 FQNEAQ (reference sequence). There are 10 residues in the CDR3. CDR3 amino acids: CASSFALRSF. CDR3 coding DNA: TGTGCCAGCAGCTTTGCTCTTAGGAGTTTT.

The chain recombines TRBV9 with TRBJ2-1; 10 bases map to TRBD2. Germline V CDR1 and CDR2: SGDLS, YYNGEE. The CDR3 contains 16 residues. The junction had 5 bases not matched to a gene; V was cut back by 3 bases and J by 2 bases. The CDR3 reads CASSEIGTSAYNEQFF. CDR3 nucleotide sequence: TGTGCCAGCAGCGAAATTGGGACTAGCGCCTACAATGAGCAGTTCTTC.

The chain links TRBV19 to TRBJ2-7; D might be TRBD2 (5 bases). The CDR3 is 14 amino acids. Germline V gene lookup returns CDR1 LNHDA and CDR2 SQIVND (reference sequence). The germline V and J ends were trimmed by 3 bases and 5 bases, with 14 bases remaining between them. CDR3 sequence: CASSMWQEDNEQYF. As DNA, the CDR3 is TGTGCCAGTAGTATGTGGCAGGAGGATAACGAGCAGTACTTC.

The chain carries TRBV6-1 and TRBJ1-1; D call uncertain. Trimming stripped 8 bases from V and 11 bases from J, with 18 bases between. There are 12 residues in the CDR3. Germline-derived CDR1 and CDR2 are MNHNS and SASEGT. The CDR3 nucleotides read TGTGCCAGCTTACCTGTCCCGGCGGGGGCTTTCTTT. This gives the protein CASLPVPAGAFF.

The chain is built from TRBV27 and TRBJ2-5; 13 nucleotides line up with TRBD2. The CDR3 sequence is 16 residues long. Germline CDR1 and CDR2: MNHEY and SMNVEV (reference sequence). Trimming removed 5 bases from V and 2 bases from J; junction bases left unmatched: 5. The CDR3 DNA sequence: TGTGCCAGCAGTCGCGGGACTAGCGGGGAACAAGAGACCCAGTACTTC. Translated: CASSRGTSGEQETQYF.

The CDR3 nucleotides read TGCGCCAGCAGCTTGGGTCCGGGACCGGACGCCTTTCTCTCCTACGAGCAGTACTTC. Translation gives CASSLGPGPDAFLSYEQYF. J is TRBJ2-7 and V is TRBV5-1; D is possibly TRBD1 or TRBD2 (5 bases each). V lost 0 bases and J 0 bases, leaving 22 bases between the germline ends. This CDR3 has 19 residues. Germline V gene sequence: CDR1 SGHRS, CDR2 YFSETQ.

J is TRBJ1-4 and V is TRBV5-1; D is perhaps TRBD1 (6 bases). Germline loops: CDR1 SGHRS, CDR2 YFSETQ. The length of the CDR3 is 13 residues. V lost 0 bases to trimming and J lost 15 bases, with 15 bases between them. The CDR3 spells CASSLAGGPRVFF. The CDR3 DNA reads TGCGCCAGCAGCTTGGCGGGGGGGCCGCGCGTGTTTTTT.

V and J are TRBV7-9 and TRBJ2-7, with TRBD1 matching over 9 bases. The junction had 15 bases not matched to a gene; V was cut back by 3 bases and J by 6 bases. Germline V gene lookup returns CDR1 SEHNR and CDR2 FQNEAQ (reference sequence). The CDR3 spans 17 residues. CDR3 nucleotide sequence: TGTGCCAGCAGCTTTACAGGGGGCGGACTAGGCGACGGCGAGCAGTACTTC. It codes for CASSFTGGGLGDGEQYF.

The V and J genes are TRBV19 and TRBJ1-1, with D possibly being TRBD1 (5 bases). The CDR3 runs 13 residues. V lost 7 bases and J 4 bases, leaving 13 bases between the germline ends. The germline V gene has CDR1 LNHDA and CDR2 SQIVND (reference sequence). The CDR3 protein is CASKVGAVTEAFF. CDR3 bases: TGTGCCAGTAAGGTTGGGGCAGTCACTGAAGCTTTCTTT.

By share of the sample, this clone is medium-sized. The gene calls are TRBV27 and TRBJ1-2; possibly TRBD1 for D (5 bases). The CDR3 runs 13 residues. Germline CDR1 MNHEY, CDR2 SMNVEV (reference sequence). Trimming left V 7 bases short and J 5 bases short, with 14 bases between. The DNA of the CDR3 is TGTGCCAGCATGGGTGGGGCTTCTTATGGCTACACCTTC. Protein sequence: CASMGGASYGYTF.

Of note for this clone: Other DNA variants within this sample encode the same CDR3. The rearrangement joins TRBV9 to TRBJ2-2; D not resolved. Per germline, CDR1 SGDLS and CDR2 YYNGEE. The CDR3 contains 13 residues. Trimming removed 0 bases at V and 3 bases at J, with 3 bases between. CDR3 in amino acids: CASSVGDTGELFF. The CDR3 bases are TGTGCCAGCAGCGTAGGTGACACCGGGGAGCTGTTTTTT.

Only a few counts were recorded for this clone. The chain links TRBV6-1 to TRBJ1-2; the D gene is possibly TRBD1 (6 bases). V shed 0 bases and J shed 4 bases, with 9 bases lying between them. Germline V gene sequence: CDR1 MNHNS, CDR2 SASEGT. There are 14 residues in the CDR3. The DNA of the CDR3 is TGTGCCAGCAGTGAAGCTAGACAGGTCTATGGCTACACCTTC. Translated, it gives CASSEARQVYGYTF.

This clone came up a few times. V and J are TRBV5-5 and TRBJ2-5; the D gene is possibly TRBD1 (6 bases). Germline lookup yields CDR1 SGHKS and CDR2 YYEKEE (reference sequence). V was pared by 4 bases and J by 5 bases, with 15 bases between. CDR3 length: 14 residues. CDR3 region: CASSPDSWSETQYF. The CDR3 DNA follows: TGTGCCAGCAGCCCGGACAGCTGGTCGGAGACCCAGTACTTC.

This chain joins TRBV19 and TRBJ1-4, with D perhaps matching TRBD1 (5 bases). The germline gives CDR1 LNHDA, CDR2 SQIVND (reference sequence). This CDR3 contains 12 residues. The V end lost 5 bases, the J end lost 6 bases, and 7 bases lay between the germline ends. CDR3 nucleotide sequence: TGTGCCAGTAGTTCGGGGGATGAAAAACTGTTTTTT. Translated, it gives CASSSGDEKLFF.

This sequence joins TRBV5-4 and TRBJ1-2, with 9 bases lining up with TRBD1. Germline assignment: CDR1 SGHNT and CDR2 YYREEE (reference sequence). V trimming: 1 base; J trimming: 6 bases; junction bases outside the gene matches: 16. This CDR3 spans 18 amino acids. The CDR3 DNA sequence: TGTGCCAGCAGCTTGTGGGGGGGGACAGGGAAGATTGATCATGGCTACACCTTC. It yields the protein CASSLWGGTGKIDHGYTF.

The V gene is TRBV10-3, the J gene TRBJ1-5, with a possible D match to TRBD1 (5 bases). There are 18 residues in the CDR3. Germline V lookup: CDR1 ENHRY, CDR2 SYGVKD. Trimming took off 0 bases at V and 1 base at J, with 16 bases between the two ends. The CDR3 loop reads CAISESFSQGGSNQPQHF. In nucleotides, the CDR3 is TGTGCCATCAGTGAGTCGTTTTCTCAGGGAGGAAGCAATCAGCCCCAGCATTTT.

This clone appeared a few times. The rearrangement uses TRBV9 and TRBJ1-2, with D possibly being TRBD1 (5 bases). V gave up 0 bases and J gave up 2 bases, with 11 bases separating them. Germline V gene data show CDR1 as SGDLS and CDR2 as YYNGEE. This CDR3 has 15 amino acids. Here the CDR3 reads CASSVDDSRNYGYTF. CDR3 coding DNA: TGTGCCAGCAGCGTAGATGACAGCCGGAACTATGGCTACACCTTC.